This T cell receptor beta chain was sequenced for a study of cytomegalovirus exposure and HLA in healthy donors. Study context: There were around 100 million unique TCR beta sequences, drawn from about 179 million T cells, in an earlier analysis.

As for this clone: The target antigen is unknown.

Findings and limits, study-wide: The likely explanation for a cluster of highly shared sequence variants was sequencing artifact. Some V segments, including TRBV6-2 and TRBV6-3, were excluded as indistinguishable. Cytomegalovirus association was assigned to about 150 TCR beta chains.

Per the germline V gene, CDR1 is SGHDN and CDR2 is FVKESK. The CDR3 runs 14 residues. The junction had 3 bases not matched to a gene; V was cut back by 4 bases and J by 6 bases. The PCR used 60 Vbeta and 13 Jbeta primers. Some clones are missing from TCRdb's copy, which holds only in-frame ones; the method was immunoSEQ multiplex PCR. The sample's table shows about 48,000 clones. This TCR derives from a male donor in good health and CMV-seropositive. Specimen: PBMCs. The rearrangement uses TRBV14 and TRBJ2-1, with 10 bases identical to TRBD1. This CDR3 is CASSPRDRGNEQFF. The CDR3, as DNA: TGTGCCAGCAGCCCCCGGGACAGGGGCAATGAGCAGTTCTTC. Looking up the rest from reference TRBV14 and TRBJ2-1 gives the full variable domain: EAGVTQFPSHSVIEKGQTVTLRCDPISGHDNLYWYRRVMGKEIKFLLHFVKESKQDESGMPNNRFLAERTGGTYSTLKVQPAELEDSGVYFCASSPRDRGNEQFFGPGTRLTVL.